The source of this T cell receptor beta chain is a study of T-cell memory formation after mild COVID-19 (dated by TCRdb to the early 2020s). A note on the overall study: Most TCR sequence clusters were specific to one of the two donors. The cohort was made up of two young adult volunteers, one female and one male, who were previously healthy. In a couple of donors, T-cell clones that expanded and contracted after mild COVID-19 were tracked by sequencing TCRalpha and TCRbeta repertoires over time. Broad study findings and their caveats: Some responding clones were detected in pre-infection memory, suggesting pre-existing cross-reactive memory T cells joined the SARS-CoV-2 response. Only a couple of mild cases were covered by the study, and larger cohorts that include severe cases with pre-infection samples were considered necessary. Balanced CD4/CD8 phenotypes were observed for clones contracting from day 15 to 85, whereas a bias towards CD4+ was observed for a second wave of clones expanding from day 15 to 37. Contracting CD4+ clones were located mainly in the CM and EM memory subsets, whereas CD8+ clones were found to be enriched in EMRA. SARS-CoV-2 specificity was not confirmed for the second-wave clones peaking on day 37.

Data came from an Illumina NovaSeq 6000. cDNA libraries for TCRalpha and TCRbeta were prepared by 5'RACE using constant-segment primers, with sample barcodes and unique molecular identifiers added. Trizol reagent was used to extract RNA from every sample. Libraries were amplified in two PCR steps, with a second sample barcode and Illumina TruSeq adapters added in the second step. The libraries were sequenced on an Illumina NovaSeq using 2 x 150 bp paired-end reads. The authors' analysis ran thus. The reads were demultiplexed and collapsed into UMI-guided consensus sequences using migec v1.2.7. With mixcr v2.1.11, UMI consensuses were aligned to TRA and TRB V and J templates and assembled into clonotypes. Expanded or contracted clonotypes were those called significant by both edgeR and NoisET, with noise models trained on biological replicates. For edgeR calls, the thresholds were a false discovery rate-adjusted p below 0.01 and a log2 fold-change of 1. As an exploratory analysis of dynamics, max-normalized trajectories of the 1000 most abundant clonotypes were examined with PCA combined with hierarchical clustering. Separately sequenced CD4+ and CD8+ repertoires were used to assign a CD4 or CD8 phenotype to each responding clone. TCRdb ran its own pipeline on the public reads, namely fastp trimming at Q25 and MiXCR clone calling, and kept in-frame beta chains. One record per CDR3 amino acid sequence lists the most common genes and DNA. The V and J calls come from TCRdb's annotation, not from the publication. This sample is represented by around 340,000 distinct CDR3 sequences; about a sixth of them were singletons. Approximately 20% of the sample goes to the ten largest clones.

Spanning cysteine to phenylalanine, the CDR3 consists of 16 amino acids. Only the CDR3 part of the read is kept: 48 bases, read in frame from the first base. The junction shows trimming of 1 base on V and 3 bases on J, and the gene matches do not reach 6 bases of it. CDR1 SEHNR and CDR2 FQNEAQ are derived from the germline V gene (reference sequence). Ficoll-Paque density gradient centrifugation was used to isolate PBMCs. Of note for this clonotype: Its specific antigen is unknown. No clone much larger than this one lies a single base away; base qualities are absent.

This clonotype originated in a man in his late teens or twenties who had mild COVID-19 (a few samples of this study predate the infection). The sample titles of this study are shuffled in the database, so cell type and time point are left out; the donor was told from shared clones. The rearrangement joined TRBV7-9 to TRBJ1-2; TRBD1 agrees with 9 junctional bases. Sequencing used PBMCs or a T cell subset sorted from them (not recorded which). Read as DNA, the sequence is TGTGCCAGCAGCTTAGTGATGGGACAGGGAGACTATGGCTACACCTTC. This is translated as CASSLVMGQGDYGYTF.